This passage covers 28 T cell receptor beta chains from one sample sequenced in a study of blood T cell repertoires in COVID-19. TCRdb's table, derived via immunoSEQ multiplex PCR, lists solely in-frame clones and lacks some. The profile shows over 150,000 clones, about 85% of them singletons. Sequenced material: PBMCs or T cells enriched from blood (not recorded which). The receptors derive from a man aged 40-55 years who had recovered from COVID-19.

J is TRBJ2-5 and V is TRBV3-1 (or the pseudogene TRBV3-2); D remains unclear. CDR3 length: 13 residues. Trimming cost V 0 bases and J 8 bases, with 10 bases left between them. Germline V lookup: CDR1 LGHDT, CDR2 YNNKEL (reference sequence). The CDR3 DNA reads TGTGCCAGCAGCCAAGAGGCCGTGGGCACCCAGTACTTC. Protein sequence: CASSQEAVGTQYF.

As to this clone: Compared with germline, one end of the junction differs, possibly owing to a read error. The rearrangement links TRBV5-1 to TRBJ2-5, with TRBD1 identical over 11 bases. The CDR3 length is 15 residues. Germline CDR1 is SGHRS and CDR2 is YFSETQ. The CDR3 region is CASSLADRGQGTQYF. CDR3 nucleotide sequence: TGCGCCAGCAGCTTGGCGGACAGGGGGCAAGGGACCCAGTACTTC.

The chain's CDR3 is CASSPYNSPLHF. In DNA form, the CDR3 reads TGTGCCAGCAGTCCGTATAATTCACCCCTCCACTTT. The chain couples TRBV27 to TRBJ1-6; D is undetermined. The CDR3 is 12 amino acids. The ends were cut back, 5 bases at V and 4 bases at J, with 3 bases in the middle. Per the germline V gene, CDR1 is MNHEY and CDR2 is SMNVEV (reference sequence).

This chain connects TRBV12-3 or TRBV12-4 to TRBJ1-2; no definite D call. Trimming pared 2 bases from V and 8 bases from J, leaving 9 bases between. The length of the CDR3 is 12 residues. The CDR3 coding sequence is TGTGCCAGCAGTTTATCCACACTAGGCTACACCTTC. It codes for CASSLSTLGYTF.

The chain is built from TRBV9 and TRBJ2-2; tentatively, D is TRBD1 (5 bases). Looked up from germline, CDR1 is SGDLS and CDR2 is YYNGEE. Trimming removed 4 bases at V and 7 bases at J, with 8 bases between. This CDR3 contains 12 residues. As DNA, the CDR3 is TGTGCCAGCAGCAACAGGATCGGGGAGCTGTTTTTT. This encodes CASSNRIGELFF.

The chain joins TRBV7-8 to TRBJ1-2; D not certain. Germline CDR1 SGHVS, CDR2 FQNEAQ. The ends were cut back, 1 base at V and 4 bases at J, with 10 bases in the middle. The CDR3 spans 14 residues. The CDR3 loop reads CASSLGARGYGYTF. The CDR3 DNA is TGTGCCAGCAGCTTAGGGGCCCGGGGCTATGGCTACACCTTC.

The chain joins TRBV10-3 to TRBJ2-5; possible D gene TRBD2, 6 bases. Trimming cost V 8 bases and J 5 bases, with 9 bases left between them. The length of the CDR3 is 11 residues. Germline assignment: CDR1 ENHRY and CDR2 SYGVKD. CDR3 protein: CAIGGQETQYF. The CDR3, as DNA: TGTGCCATCGGAGGGCAGGAGACCCAGTACTTC.

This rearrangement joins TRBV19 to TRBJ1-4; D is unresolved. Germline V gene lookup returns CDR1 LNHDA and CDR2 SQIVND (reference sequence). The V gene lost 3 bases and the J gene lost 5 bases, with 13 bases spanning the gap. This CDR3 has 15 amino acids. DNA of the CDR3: TGTGCCAGTAGTATTGTGTCAGTCCAAAATGAAAAACTGTTTTTT. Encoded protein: CASSIVSVQNEKLFF.

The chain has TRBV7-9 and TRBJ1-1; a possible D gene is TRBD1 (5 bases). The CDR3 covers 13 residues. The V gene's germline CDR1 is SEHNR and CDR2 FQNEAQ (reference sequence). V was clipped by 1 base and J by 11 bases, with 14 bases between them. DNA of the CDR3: TGTGCCAGCAGCTTAGGTAGGGGTGGGATCGCTTTCTTT. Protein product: CASSLGRGGIAFF.

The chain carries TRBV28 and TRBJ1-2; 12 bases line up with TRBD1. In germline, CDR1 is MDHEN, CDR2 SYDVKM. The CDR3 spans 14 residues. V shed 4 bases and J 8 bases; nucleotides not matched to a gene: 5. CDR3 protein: CASSSGQGAGGYTF. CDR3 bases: TGTGCCAGCAGTTCGGGACAGGGGGCTGGAGGCTACACCTTC.

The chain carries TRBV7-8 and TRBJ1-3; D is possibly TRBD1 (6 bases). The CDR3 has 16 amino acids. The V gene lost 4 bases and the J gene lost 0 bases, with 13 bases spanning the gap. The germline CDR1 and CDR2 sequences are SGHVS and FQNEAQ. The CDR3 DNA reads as TGTGCCAGCAGCTCCCGGGACACCCGCTCTGGAAACACCATATATTTT. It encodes CASSSRDTRSGNTIYF.

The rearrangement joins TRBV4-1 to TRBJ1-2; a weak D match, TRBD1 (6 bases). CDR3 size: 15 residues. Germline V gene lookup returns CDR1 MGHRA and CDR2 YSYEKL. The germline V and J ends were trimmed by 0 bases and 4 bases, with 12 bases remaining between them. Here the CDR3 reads CASSQEGGQSYGYTF. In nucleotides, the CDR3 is TGCGCCAGCAGCCAAGAGGGTGGACAGAGCTATGGCTACACCTTC.

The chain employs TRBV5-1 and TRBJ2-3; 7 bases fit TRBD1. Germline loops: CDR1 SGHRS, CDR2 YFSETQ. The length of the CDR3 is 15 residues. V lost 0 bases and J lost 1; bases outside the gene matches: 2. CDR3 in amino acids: CASSLAGTGTDTQYF. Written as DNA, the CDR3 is TGCGCCAGCAGCTTGGCAGGGACAGGCACAGATACGCAGTATTTT.

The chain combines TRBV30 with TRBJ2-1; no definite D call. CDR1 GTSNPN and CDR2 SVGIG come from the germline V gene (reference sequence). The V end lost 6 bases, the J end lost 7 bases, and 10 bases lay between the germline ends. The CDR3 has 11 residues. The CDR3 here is CACDWSNEQFF. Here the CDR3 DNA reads TGTGCCTGCGACTGGAGTAATGAGCAGTTCTTC.

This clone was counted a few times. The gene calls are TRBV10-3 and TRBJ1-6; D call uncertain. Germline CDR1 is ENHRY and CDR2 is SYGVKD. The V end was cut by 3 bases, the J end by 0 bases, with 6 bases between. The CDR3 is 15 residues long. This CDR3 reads CAISEEGSYNSPLHF. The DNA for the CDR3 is TGTGCCATCAGTGAAGAGGGCTCCTATAATTCACCCCTCCACTTT.

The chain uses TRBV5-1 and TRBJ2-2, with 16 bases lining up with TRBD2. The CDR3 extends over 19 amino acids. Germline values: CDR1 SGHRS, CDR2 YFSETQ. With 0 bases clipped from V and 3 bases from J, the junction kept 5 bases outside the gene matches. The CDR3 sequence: CASSLAGTSGRADTGELFF. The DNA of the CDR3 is TGCGCCAGCAGCTTGGCTGGGACTAGCGGGAGGGCGGACACCGGGGAGCTGTTTTTT.

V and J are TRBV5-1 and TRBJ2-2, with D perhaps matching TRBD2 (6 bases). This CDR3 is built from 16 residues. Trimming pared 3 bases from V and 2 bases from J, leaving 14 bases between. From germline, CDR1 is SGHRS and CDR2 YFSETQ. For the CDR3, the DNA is TGCGCCAGCAGCTCGGGGGTCGGACAAAACACCGGGGAGCTGTTTTTT. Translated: CASSSGVGQNTGELFF.

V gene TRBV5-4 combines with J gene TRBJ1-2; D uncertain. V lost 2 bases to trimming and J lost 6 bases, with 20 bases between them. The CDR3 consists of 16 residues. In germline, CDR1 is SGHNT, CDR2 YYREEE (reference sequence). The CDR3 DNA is TGTGCCAGCAGCTTTCCCGGGTTGGGAGGTAGTGATGGCTACACCTTC. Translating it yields CASSFPGLGGSDGYTF.

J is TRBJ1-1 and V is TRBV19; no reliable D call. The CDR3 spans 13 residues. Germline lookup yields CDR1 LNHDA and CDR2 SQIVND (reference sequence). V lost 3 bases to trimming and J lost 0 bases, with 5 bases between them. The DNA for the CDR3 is TGTGCCAGTAGTATTACTGTGAACACTGAAGCTTTCTTT. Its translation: CASSITVNTEAFF.

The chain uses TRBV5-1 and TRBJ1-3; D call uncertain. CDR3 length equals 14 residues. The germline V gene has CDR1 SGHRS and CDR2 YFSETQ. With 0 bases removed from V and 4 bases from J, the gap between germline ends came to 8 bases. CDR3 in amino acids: CASSLEWSGNTIYF. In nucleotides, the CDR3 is TGCGCCAGCAGCTTGGAATGGAGCGGAAACACCATATATTTT. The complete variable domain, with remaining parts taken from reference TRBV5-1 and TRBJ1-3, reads KAGVTQTPRYLIKTRGQQVTLSCSPISGHRSVSWYQQTPGQGLQFLFEYFSETQRNKGNFPGRFSGRQFSNSRSEMNVSTLELGDSALYLCASSLEWSGNTIYFGEGSWLTVV.

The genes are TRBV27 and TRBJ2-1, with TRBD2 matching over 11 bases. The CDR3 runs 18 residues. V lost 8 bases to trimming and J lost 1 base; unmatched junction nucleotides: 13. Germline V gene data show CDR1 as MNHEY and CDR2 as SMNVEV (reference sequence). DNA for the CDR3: TGTGCCAGCGTCACTAGCGGGGGCTCCCCTTTATCCTACAATGAGCAGTTCTTC. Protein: CASVTSGGSPLSYNEQFF.

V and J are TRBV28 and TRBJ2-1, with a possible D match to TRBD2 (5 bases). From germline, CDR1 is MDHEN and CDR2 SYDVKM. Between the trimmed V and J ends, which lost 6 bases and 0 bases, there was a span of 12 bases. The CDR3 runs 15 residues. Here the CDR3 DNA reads TGTGCCAGCAGCACTAGGGTCGACTCCTACAATGAGCAGTTCTTC. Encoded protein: CASSTRVDSYNEQFF. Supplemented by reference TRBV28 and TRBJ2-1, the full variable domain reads DVKVTQSSRYLVKRTGEKVFLECVQDMDHENMFWYRQDPGLGLRLIYFSYDVKMKEKGDIPEGYSVSREKKERFSLILESASTNQTSMYLCASSTRVDSYNEQFFGPGTRLTVL.

The CDR3: CAITQGLAEFSYNEQFF. CDR3 DNA sequence: TGTGCCATCACCCAGGGACTAGCGGAATTCAGCTACAATGAGCAGTTCTTC. The chain uses TRBV10-3 and TRBJ2-1; 11 bases match TRBD2. The germline V gene has CDR1 ENHRY and CDR2 SYGVKD. The V segment lost 7 bases and the J segment 3 bases; nucleotides outside the gene matches: 11. The CDR3 is made up of 17 amino acids.

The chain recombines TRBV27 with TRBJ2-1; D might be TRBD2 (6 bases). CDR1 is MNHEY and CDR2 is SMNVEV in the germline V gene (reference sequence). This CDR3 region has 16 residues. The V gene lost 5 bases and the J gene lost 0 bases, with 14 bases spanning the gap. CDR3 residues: CASSLGAGSSYNEQFF. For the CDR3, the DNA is TGTGCCAGCAGTCTTGGGGCGGGGAGCTCCTACAATGAGCAGTTCTTC.

CDR3 sequence: CASSNRVPYEQYF. Written as DNA, the CDR3 is TGTGCCAGCAGCAACAGGGTCCCTTACGAGCAGTACTTC. The chain has TRBV11-3 and TRBJ2-7; a weak D match, TRBD1 (6 bases). This CDR3 contains 13 residues. Germline V CDR1 and CDR2: SGHNT, YENEEA. V dropped 5 bases and J dropped 4 bases, with 12 bases sitting between them.

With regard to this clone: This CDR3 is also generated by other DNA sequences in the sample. The CDR3 sequence is CASSPGQSNTEAFF. CDR3 in DNA: TGTGCCAGCTCACCAGGACAGTCGAACACTGAAGCTTTCTTT. This chain connects TRBV18 to TRBJ1-1; tentative D call: TRBD1 (6 bases). The V end lost 2 bases, the J end lost 1 base, and 8 bases lay between the germline ends. The CDR3 has 14 amino acids. Germline CDR1 reads KGHSH; CDR2 reads LQKENI. The full variable domain, with the rest looked up from reference TRBV18 and TRBJ1-1, is NAGVMQNPRHLVRRRGQEARLRCSPMKGHSHVYWYRQLPEEGLKFMVYLQKENIIDESGMPKERFSAEFPKEGPSILRIQQVVRGDSAAYFCASSPGQSNTEAFFGQGTRLTVV.

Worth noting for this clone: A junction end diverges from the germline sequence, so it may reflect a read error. DNA for the CDR3: TGTGCTAGCAGCTCACTCCCGGGACAGAGTACCGGGGAGCTGTTTTTT. This encodes CASSSLPGQSTGELFF. The rearrangement links TRBV7-7 to TRBJ2-2; TRBD1 aligns across 7 bases. This CDR3 spans 16 amino acids. Germline values: CDR1 SSHAT, CDR2 FNYEAQ (reference sequence).

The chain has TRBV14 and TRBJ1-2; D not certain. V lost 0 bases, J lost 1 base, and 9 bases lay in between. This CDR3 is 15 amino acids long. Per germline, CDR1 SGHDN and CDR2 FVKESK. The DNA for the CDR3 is TGTGCCAGCAGCCAAGATCTTGGCGGTAACTATGGCTACACCTTC. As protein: CASSQDLGGNYGYTF.